This T cell receptor (beta chain) was observed in a study of control samples from healthy donors and cancer patients. This clone came up once. This table comes from immunoSEQ multiplex PCR, and its TCRdb copy is limited to in-frame clones, with some not included. The sample records approximately 150,000 clones, roughly nine tenths being singletons. The germline V gene encodes CDR1 SGHRS and CDR2 YFSETQ. Trimming at V came to 0 bases and at J to 5 bases, leaving 4 bases not matched to a gene. This CDR3 has 15 amino acids. The sample was blood. J is TRBJ2-1 and V is TRBV5-1; 8 bases are shared with TRBD2. The TCR sequence derives from a man younger than 30 in good health. CDR3 loop: CASSLGGGSDNEQFF. DNA of the CDR3: TGCGCCAGCAGCTTGGGCGGGGGGTCCGACAATGAGCAGTTCTTC.